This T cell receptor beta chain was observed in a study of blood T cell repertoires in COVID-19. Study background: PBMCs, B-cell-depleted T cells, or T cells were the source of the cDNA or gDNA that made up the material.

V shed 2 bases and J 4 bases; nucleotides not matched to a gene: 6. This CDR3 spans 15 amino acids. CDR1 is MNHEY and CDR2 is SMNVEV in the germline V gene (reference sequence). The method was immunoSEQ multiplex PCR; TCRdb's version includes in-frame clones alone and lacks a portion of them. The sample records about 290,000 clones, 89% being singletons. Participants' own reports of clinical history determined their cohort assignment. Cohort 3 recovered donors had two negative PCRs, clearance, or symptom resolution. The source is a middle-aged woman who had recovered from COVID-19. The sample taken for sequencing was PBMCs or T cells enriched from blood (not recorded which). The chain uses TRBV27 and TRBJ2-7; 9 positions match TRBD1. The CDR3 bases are TGTGCCAGCAGTTTAAAGGGACAGGGTTTTTACGAGCAGTACTTC. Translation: CASSLKGQGFYEQYF.